This T cell receptor beta chain was documented in a study of monozygotic twins with inflammatory bowel disease. The CDR3 loop spans 16 amino acids. From germline, CDR1 is SGHVS and CDR2 FQNEAQ. TCRdb processed the 5' RACE reads again and assigns one entry to each CDR3 protein, with no DNA. This listing includes about 160,000 distinct CDR3 sequences. The chain uses TRBV7-8 and TRBJ2-7; TCRdb outputs TRBD2, but without DNA this stays unchecked. This sequence was found in a human donor with ulcerative colitis or Crohn's disease, or a healthy co-twin of an affected twin (not recorded which). Sequencing used blood. The CDR3 is CASSRGLAGVGYEQYF.